This paragraph covers one T cell receptor (beta chain) sequence. Its specificity is not known. The record originates from a study of cytomegalovirus exposure and HLA in healthy donors. Whole-study findings and limits: Presence/absence analyses rested on an assumption that sequencing depth was roughly uniform across donors. Researchers reported in a later analysis that a missense DCLRE1C variant was tied to TCR beta V- and J-gene trimming.

The PCR used 60 Vbeta and 13 Jbeta primers. Data came from immunoSEQ multiplex PCR; TCRdb stores just in-frame clones and leaves some out. The data hold about 130,000 clones, with about 78% observed a single time. Each of the donors was a healthy bone marrow donor. Looked up from germline, CDR1 is SGHTA and CDR2 is FQGNSA. V was cut by 0 bases and J by 6 bases, with 14 bases left in between. This CDR3 has 15 amino acids. The specimen sequenced was PBMCs. This rearrangement joins TRBV7-2 to TRBJ1-1; no clear D. This TCR derives from a female donor in good health and CMV-seronegative. The CDR3 sequence: CASSLAGGLNPEAFF. As DNA, the CDR3 is TGTGCCAGCAGCTTAGCTGGTGGCCTCAACCCTGAAGCTTTCTTT.